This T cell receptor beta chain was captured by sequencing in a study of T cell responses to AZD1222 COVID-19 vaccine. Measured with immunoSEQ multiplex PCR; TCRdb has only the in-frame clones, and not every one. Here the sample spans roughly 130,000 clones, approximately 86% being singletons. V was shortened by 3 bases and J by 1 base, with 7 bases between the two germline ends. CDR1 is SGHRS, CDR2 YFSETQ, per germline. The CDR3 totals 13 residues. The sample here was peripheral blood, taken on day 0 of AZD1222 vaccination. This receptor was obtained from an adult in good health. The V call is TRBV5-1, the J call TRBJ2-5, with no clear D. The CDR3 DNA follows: TGCGCCAGCAGCTGGAAGGTCCAAGAGACCCAGTACTTC. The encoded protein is CASSWKVQETQYF.